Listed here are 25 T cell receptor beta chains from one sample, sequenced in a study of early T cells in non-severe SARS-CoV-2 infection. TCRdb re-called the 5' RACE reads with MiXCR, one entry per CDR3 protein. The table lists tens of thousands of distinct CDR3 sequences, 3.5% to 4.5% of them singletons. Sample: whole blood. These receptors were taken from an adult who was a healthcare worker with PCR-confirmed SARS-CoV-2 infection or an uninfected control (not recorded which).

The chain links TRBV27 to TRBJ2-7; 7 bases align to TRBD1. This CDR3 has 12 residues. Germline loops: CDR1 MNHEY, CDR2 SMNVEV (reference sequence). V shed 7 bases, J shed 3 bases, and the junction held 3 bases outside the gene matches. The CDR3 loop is CASTDRDYEQYF. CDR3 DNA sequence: TGTGCCAGCACCGACAGGGACTACGAGCAGTACTTC.

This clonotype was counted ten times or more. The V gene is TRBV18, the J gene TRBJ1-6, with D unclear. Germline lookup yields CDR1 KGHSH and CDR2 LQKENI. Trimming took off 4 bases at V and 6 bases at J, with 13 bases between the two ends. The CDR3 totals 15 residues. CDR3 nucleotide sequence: TGTGCCAGCTCACTCAGTGGTCCCCTTAATTCACCCCTCCACTTT. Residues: CASSLSGPLNSPLHF.

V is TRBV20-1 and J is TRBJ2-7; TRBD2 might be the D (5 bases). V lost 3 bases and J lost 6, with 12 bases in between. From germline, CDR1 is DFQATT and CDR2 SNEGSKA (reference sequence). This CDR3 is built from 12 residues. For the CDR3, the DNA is TGCAGTGCTAGGGCTCTAGCTGGCGAGCAGTACTTC. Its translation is CSARALAGEQYF.

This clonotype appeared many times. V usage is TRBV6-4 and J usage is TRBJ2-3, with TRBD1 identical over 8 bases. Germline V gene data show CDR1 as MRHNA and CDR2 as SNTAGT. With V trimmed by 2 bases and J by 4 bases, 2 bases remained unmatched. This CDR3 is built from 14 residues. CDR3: CASSDAGGADTQYF. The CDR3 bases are TGTGCCAGCAGTGACGCAGGGGGCGCAGATACGCAGTATTTT.

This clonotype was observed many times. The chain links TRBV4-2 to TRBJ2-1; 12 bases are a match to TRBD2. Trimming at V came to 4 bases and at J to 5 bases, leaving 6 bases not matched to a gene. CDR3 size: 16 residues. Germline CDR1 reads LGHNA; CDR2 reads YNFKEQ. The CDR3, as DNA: TGTGCCAGCAGCCCGTCGACTAGCGGGGGCCACAATGAGCAGTTCTTC. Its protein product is CASSPSTSGGHNEQFF.

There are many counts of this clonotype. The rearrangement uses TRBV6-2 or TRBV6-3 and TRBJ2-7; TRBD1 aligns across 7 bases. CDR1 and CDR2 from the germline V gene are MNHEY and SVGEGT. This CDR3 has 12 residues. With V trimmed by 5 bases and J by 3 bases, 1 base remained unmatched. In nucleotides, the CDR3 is TGTGCCAGCAGTGACAGGGTCTACGAGCAGTACTTC. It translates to CASSDRVYEQYF.

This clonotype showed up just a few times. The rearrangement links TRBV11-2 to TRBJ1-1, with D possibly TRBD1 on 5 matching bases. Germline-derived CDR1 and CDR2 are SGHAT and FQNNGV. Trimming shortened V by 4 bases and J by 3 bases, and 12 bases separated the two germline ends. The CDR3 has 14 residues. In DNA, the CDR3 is TGTGCCAGCAGCTGGGGACCTAGGGACACTGAAGCTTTCTTT. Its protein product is CASSWGPRDTEAFF.

The CDR3 DNA sequence: TGCGCCAGCAGTCAATCGTCCAGGGCAAATCAGCCCCAGCATTTT. It specifies CASSQSSRANQPQHF. V and J are TRBV23-1 and TRBJ1-5; D perhaps matches TRBD1 (5 bases). TRBV23-1 counts as an open reading frame of uncertain function. V shed 0 bases and J shed 4 bases, with 10 bases lying between them. The CDR3 has 15 residues.

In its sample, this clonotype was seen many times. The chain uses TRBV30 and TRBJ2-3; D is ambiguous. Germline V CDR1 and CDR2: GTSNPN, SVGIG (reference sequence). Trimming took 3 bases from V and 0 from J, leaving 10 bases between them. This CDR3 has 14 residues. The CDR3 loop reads CAWSYGRSTDTQYF. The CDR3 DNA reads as TGTGCCTGGAGCTATGGACGGAGCACAGATACGCAGTATTTT. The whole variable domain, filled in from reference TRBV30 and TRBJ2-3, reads SQTIHQWPATLVQPVGSPLSLECTVEGTSNPNLYWYRQAAGRGLQLLFYSVGIGQISSEVPQNLSASRPQDRQFILSSKKLLLSDSGFYLCAWSYGRSTDTQYFGPGTRLTVL.

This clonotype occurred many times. Here the CDR3 reads CASSVAGGTGELFF. The CDR3 DNA reads as TGTGCCAGCAGTGTCGCAGGGGGGACCGGGGAGCTGTTTTTT. This chain links TRBV6-4 with TRBJ2-2; D is possibly TRBD1 (7 bases). The CDR3 is 14 amino acids. The germline V and J ends were trimmed by 4 bases and 5 bases, with 11 bases remaining between them. CDR1 is MRHNA, CDR2 SNTAGT, per germline.

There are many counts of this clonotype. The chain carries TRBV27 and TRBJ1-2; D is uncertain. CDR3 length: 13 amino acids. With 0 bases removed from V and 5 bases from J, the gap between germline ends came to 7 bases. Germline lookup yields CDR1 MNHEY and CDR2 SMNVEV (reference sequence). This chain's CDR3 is CASSLSKGYGYTF. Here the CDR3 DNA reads TGTGCCAGCAGTTTATCGAAAGGTTATGGCTACACCTTC.

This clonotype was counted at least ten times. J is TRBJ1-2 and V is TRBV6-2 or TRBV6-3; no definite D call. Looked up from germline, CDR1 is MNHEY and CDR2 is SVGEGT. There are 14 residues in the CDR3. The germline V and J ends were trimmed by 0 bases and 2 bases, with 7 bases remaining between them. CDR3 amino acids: CASSYSTYNYGYTF. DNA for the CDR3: TGTGCCAGCAGTTACTCGACATACAACTATGGCTACACCTTC.

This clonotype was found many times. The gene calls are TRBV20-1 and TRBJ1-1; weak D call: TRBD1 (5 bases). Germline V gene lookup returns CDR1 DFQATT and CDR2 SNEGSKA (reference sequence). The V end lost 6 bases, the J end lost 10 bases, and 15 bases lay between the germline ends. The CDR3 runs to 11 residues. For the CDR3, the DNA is TGCAGTGCCACCGCTAGGACACGAGCTTTCTTT. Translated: CSATARTRAFF.

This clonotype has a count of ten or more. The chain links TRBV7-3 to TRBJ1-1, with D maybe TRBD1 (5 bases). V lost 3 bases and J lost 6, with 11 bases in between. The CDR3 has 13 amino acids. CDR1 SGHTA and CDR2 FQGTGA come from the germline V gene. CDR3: CASSFRRDAEAFF. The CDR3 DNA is TGTGCCAGCAGCTTCCGACGGGACGCTGAAGCTTTCTTT.

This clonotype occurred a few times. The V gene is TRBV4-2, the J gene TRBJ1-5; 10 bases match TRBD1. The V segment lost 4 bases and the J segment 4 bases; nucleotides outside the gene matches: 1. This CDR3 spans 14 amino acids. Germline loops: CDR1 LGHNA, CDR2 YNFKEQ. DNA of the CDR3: TGTGCCAGCAGCCTGGACAGGGGGAATCAGCCCCAGCATTTT. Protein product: CASSLDRGNQPQHF.

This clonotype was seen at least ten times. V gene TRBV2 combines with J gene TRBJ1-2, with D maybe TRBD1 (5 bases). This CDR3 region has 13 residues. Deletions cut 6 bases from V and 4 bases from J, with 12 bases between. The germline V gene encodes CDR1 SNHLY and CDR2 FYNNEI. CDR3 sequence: CASSPGQAYGYTF. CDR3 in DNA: TGTGCCAGCAGCCCAGGGCAGGCCTATGGCTACACCTTC. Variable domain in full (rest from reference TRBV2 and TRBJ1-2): EPEVTQTPSHQVTQMGQEVILRCVPISNHLYFYWYRQILGQKVEFLVSFYNNEISEKSEIFDDQFSVERPDGSNFTLKIRSTKLEDSAMYFCASSPGQAYGYTFGSGTRLTVV.

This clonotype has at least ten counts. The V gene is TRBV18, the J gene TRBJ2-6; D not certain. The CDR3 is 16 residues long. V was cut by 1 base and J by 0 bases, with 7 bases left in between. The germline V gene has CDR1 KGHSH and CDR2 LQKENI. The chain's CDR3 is CASSPQDLSGANVLTF. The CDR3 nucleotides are TGTGCCAGCTCACCACAGGATCTCTCTGGGGCCAACGTCCTGACTTTC.

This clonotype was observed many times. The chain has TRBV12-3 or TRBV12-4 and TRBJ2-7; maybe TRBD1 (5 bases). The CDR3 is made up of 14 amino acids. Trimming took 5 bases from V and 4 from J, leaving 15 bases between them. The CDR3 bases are TGTGCCAGCAGTAACCAGGGTAATCGGTACGAGCAGTACTTC. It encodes CASSNQGNRYEQYF.

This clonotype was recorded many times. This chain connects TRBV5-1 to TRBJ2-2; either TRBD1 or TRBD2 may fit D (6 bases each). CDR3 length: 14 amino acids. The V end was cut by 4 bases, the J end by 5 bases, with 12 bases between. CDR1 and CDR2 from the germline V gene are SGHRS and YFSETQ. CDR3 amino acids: CASSKGGRTGELFF. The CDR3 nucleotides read TGCGCCAGCAGCAAAGGGGGGCGAACCGGGGAGCTGTTTTTT.

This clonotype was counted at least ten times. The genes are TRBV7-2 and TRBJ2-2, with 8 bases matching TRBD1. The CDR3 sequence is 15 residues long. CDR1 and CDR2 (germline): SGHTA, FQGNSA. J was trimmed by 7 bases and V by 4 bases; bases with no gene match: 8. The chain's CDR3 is CASSSNRGYGGELFF. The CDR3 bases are TGTGCCAGCAGCTCCAACAGGGGGTATGGCGGGGAGCTGTTTTTT.

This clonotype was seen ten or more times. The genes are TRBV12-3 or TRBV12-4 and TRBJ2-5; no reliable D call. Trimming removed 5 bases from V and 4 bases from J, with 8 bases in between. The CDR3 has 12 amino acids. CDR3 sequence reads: CASSLSTETQYF. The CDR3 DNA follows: TGTGCCAGCAGTCTCAGTACAGAGACCCAGTACTTC.

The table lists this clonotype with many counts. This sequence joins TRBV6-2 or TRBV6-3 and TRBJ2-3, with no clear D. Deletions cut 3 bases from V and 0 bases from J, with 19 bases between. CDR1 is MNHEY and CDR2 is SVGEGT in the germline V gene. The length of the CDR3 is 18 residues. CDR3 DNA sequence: TGTGCCAGCAGTTATCCCCTCGACGCGGAGACTAGCACAGATACGCAGTATTTT. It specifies CASSYPLDAETSTDTQYF.

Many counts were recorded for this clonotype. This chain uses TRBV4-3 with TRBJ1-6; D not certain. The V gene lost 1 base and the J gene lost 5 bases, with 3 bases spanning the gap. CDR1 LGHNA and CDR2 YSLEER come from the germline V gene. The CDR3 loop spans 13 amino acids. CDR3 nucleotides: TGCGCCAGCAGCCAAGTTCATAATTCACCCCTCCACTTT. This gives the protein CASSQVHNSPLHF.

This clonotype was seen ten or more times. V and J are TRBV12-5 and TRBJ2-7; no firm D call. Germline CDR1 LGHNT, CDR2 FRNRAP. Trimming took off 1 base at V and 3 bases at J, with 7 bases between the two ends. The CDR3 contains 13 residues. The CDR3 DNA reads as TGTGCTAGTGGTTTGGGGCTCAACTACGAGCAGTACTTC. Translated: CASGLGLNYEQYF.

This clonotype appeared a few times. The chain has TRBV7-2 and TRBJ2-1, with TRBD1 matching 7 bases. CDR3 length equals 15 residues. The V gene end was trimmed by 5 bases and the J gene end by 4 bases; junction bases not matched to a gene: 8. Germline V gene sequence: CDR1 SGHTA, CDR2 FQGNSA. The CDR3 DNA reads TGTGCCAGCAGCCCCCAAGGGGGCCCTTACAATGAGCAGTTCTTC. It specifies CASSPQGGPYNEQFF.